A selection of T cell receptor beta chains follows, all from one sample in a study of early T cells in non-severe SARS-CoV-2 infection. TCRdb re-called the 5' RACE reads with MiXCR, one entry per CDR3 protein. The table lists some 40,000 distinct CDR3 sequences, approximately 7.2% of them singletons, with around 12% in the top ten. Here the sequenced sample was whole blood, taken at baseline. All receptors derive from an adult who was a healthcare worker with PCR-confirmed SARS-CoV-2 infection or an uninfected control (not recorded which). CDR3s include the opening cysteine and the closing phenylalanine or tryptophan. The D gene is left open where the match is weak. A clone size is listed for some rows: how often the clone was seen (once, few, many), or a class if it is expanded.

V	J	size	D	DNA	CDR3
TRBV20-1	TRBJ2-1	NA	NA	TGCAGTGCCGTCACTAGTGCATCCTACAATGAGCAGTTCTTC	CSAVTSASYNEQFF
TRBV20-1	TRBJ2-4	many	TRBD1	TGCAGTGCTAGAGATGGGGACAGTCCCAAAAACATTCAGTACTTC	CSARDGDSPKNIQYF
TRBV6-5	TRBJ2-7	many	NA	TGTGCCAGCAGTTATCTGGGGCCCTCCTACGAGCAGTACTTC	CASSYLGPSYEQYF
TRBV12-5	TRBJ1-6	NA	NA	TGTGCTAGTGGTTTGTTGAGGAGCTCCTATAATTCACCCCTCCACTTT	CASGLLRSSYNSPLHF
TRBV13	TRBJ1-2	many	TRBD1	TGTGCCAGCAGCATCGACAGGGCCTATGGCTACACCTTC	CASSIDRAYGYTF
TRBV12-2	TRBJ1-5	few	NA	TGTGCAAGTCCCTACGGGGACGGTTATCAGCCCCAGCATTTT	CASPYGDGYQPQHF
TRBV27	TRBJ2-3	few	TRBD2	TGTGCCAGCAGTTTGGGTTGGCGGGGGGCCACAGATACGCAGTATTTT	CASSLGWRGATDTQYF
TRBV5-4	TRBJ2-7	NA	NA	TGTGCCAGCAGCCCCCCGGGCGCCGAGCAGTACTTC	CASSPPGAEQYF
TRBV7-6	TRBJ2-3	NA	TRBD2	TGTGCCAGCAGCTTAGATTCTAGCGGGGGGACAGATACGCAGTATTTT	CASSLDSSGGTDTQYF
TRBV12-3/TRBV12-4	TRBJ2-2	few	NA	TGTGCCAGCAGCTCCCAGGGGAACACCGGGGAGCTGTTTTTT	CASSSQGNTGELFF
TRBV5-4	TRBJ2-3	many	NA	TGTGCCAGCAGCTTGGACTTCACAGATACGCAGTATTTT	CASSLDFTDTQYF
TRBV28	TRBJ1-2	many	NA	TGTGCCAGCAGTTTACCCCCCCCTGGTAACTATGGCTACACCTTC	CASSLPPPGNYGYTF
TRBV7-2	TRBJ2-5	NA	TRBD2	TGTGCCAGCAGCTTAGGACTAGCGGGGACTCTCCAAGTCAGGGAGACCCAGTACTTC	CASSLGLAGTLQVRETQYF
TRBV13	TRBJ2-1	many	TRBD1	TGTGCCAGCAGCTGGGGACAGGGAAACGAGCAGTTCTTC	CASSWGQGNEQFF
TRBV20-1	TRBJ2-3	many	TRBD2	TGCAGTGCTAGCGGAGAAGGACTAGCGGGGGGCACAGATACGCAGTATTTT	CSASGEGLAGGTDTQYF
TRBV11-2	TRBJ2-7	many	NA	TGTGCCAGCAGCTTAGATATCCCCAGATTTTCCTACGAGCAGTACTTC	CASSLDIPRFSYEQYF
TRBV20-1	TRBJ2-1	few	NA	TGCAGTGCCCGGGCTGCCAACAATGAGCAGTTCTTC	CSARAANNEQFF
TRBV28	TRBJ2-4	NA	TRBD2	TGTGCCAGCAGCCCACAGACTAGCGGGGGGGCCAAAAACATTCAGTACTTC	CASSPQTSGGAKNIQYF
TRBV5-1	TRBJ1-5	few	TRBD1	TGCGCCAGCAGCTTGGGGCGGACAGGGGGAAATCAGCCCCAGCATTTT	CASSLGRTGGNQPQHF
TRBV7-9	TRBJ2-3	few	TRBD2	TGTGCCAGCAGCTTAGGGGTGACTAGCGCGGATACGCAGTATTTT	CASSLGVTSADTQYF
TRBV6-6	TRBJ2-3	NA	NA	TGTGCCAGCAGTTACTCGGGGGCTGTCCTGAGCACAGATACGCAGTATTTT	CASSYSGAVLSTDTQYF
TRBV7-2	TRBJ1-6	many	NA	TGTGCCAGCAGCATCCGAGGCGGAAGCTCCTATAATTCACCCCTCCACTTT	CASSIRGGSSYNSPLHF
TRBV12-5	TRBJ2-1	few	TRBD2	TGTGCTAGTGGTTCCTACTCTAGCGGGGGCCAGGGAAGAGAGCAGTTCTTC	CASGSYSSGGQGREQFF
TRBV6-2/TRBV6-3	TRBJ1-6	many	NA	TGTGCCAGCAGCGACGAAACAGGATCGGGACATTCACCCCTCCACTTT	CASSDETGSGHSPLHF
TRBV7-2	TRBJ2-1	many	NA	TGTGCCAGCAGCTTACTCGCGGGGAACTACAATGAGCAGTTCTTC	CASSLLAGNYNEQFF
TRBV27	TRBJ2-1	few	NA	TGTGCCAGCGGCCGAGACAATGAGCAGTTCTTC	CASGRDNEQFF
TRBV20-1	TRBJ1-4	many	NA	TGCAGTGCTAGGGGGCCAGGGCGTGAAAAACTGTTTTTT	CSARGPGREKLFF
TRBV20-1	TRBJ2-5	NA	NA	TGCAGTGCTAGGAGGGCGACGTCTCAAGAGACCCAGTACTTC	CSARRATSQETQYF
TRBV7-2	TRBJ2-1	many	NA	TGTGCCAGCAGCTTCATCCATGAGCAGTTCTTC	CASSFIHEQFF
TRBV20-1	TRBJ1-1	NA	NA	TGCAGTGCTGGAACTACAGTCGAAGCTTTCTTT	CSAGTTVEAFF
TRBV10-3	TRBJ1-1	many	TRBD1	TGTGCCATCAGAGAGACAGGGACTGAAGCTTTCTTT	CAIRETGTEAFF
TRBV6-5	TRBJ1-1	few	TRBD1	TGTGCCAGCAGGAGACAGGGGACTTTGAACACTGAAGCTTTCTTT	CASRRQGTLNTEAFF
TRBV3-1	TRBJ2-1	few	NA	TGTGCCAGCAGCCACTTAGCGAATGAGCAGTTCTTC	CASSHLANEQFF
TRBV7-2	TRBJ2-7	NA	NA	TGTGCCAGCAGCTTAGGCAGCCCCTACGAGCAGTACTTC	CASSLGSPYEQYF
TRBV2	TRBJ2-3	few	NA	TGTGCCAGCAGTGATCAGAAACCCACAGATACGCAGTATTTT	CASSDQKPTDTQYF
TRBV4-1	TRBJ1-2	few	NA	TGCGCCAGCAGCCCGGTACAAGCCTTGGAAGGCTACACCTTC	CASSPVQALEGYTF
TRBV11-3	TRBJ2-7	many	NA	TGTGCCAGCAGCTCAGGGTACGGCGAGCAGTACTTC	CASSSGYGEQYF
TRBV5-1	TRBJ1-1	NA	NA	TGCGCCAGCAGTTCCTCGCCGGGGCTGAACACTGAAGCTTTCTTT	CASSSSPGLNTEAFF
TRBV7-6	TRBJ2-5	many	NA	TGTGCCAGCAGCGCCCCCCAAGAGACCCAGTACTTC	CASSAPQETQYF
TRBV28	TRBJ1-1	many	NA	TGTACCCTCCTAGGTGGCAGGAGGGCTTTCTTT	CTLLGGRRAFF
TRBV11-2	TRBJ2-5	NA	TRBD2	TGTGCCAGCAGCTTCGGCGGGGGGGGCCCGGAGACCCAGTACTTC	CASSFGGGGPETQYF
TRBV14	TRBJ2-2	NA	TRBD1	TGTGCCAGCAGCCCGGACAGGGTTATCTCCGGGGAGCTGTTTTTT	CASSPDRVISGELFF
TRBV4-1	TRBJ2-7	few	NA	TGCGCCAGCAGCCAAGAAAGCCTCGGGGGTTACGAGCAGTACTTC	CASSQESLGGYEQYF
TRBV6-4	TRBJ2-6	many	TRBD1	TGTGCCAGCAGTGACTCAAACCCGGGACAGGGCCACAACGTCCTGACTTTC	CASSDSNPGQGHNVLTF
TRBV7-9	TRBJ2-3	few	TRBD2	TGTGCCAGCAGCTTAGACCCAGCGGGGGCGGTAGATACGCAGTATTTT	CASSLDPAGAVDTQYF
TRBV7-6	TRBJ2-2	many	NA	TGTGCCAGCAGCTTAATCGATGGCACCGGGGAGCTGTTTTTT	CASSLIDGTGELFF
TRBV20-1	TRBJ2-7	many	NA	TGCAGTGCTAGGGGTAATAACTACGAGCAGTACTTC	CSARGNNYEQYF
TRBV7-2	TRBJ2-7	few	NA	TGTGCCAGCAGTCTAGGACACACCTACGAGCAGTACTTC	CASSLGHTYEQYF
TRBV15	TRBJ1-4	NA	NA	TGTGCCACCAGCAGAAGGAGGGAGCGCAGTGAAAAACTGTTTTTT	CATSRRRERSEKLFF
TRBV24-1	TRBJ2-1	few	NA	TGTGCCACCAGTGCGGGGGGCTATGAGCAGTTCTTC	CATSAGGYEQFF
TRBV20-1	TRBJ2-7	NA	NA	TGCAGTGCTAGAGATTTGGGAAACGAGCAGTACTTC	CSARDLGNEQYF
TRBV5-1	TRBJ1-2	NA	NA	TGCGCCAGCAGCTTGGCGTCGGCCGACTATGGCTACACCTTC	CASSLASADYGYTF
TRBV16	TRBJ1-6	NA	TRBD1	TGTGCCAGCAGCCCTATTGGGGACAGGGCGCATAATTCACCCCTCCACTTT	CASSPIGDRAHNSPLHF